This T cell receptor beta chain was retrieved from a study of blood T cell repertoires in COVID-19. How the authors handled the data: For nucleated cells, counts were estimated from reference gene primer amplification. Sequencing was performed with immunoSEQ multiplex PCR; in TCRdb, only in-frame clones are kept and a portion is missing. V, J and clone size were drawn from that table, and D and trimming were deduced from the DNA. Here the sample spans 27,000 or so clones, around 83% being singletons. Germline CDR1 reads GTSNPN; CDR2 reads SVGIG (reference sequence). Deletions cut 0 bases from V and 5 bases from J, with 13 bases between. This CDR3 region has 15 residues. There are a few counts of this clone.

Input material: peripheral blood. The genes are TRBV30 and TRBJ2-2; perhaps TRBD2 as D (5 bases). This sequence originates from a man in his 70s with acute or convalescent COVID-19. This chain's CDR3 is CAWSVWLAQTGELFF. CDR3 DNA sequence: TGTGCCTGGAGTGTATGGCTAGCCCAAACCGGGGAGCTGTTTTTT.